This TCR beta chain emerged from a study of naive and memory T cell subsets. Only a few counts were recorded for this clonotype. Its target is unknown. An equimolar mix of two oligonucleotides served as the beta constant-region primer for TRBC1 and TRBC2. Nested alpha and beta constant-region primers with the SP2 primer drove four PCR rounds on ligated cDNA. TCRdb fed the UMI-ligation and nested PCR reads into MiXCR, producing one record per CDR3 protein. Among about 150,000 distinct CDR3 sequences listed, 22% were seen once. Germline values: CDR1 MNHEY, CDR2 SVGAGI. Germline trimming cut 3 bases from V and 4 bases from J; bases unmatched to any gene: 8. This CDR3 is built from 15 residues. After the first PCR, alpha and beta chain libraries were processed separately. Overnight CMV lysate stimulation of fresh PBMCs defined donor CMV status by CD4+ IFNgamma. Cells stained for CD3, CD4, CD8, CD45RA, CD27 and viability were sorted into four CD45RA/CD27 subsets.

Study observations and caveats: Especially in CD8 cells, naive repertoires contained a few larger clonotypes, possibly CD45RA-re-expressing memory cells. There was no ground truth to check naive and memory subset results.

This sequence joins TRBV6-5 and TRBJ2-7, with 8 nucleotides matching TRBD1. The sample taken for sequencing was naive CD4+ T cells from blood. The clonotype originates from a human donor in good health. The CDR3: CASSYSGQGSYEQYF. The CDR3 coding sequence is TGTGCCAGCAGTTATAGCGGACAGGGAAGTTACGAGCAGTACTTC.